The rows below give T cell receptor beta chains drawn from one sample of a study of blood T cell repertoires in COVID-19. Here immunoSEQ multiplex PCR was the method, and the copy in TCRdb shows in-frame clones only, minus some. This table holds under 500,000 clones, 80% to 90% found once. Sequencing input: peripheral blood. The source is a woman in her twenties or thirties with acute or convalescent COVID-19. Each CDR3 is given with its conserved first and last residue. A D gene is named only where the DNA matches it firmly. The size field is filled for only some rows; it gives once, few, many or a size class.

>TRBJ2-1|TRBV5-5|TRBD2|-
TGTGCCAGCAGCTCCCTAGCCTTAGCGGGCTCCAATGAGCAGTTCTTC
CASSSLALAGSNEQFF
>TRBJ2-2|TRBV9|TRBD2|-
TGTGCCAGCAGCGTAGAAGGCGTGCGCGCGGGGGCCGGGGAGCTGTTTTTT
CASSVEGVRAGAGELFF
>TRBJ1-2|TRBV5-1|-|-
TGCGCCAGCAGCTTGACAGGCCTCTCTAACTATGGCTACACCTTC
CASSLTGLSNYGYTF
>TRBJ1-2|TRBV3-1/TRBV3-2|-|medium-sized
TGTGCCAGCAGCCAAGATATTGGGGGCACGGATGGCTACACCTTC
CASSQDIGGTDGYTF
>TRBJ2-7|TRBV27|-|-
TGTGCCAGCAGTCCCCCAGGGGTATCCTACGAGCAGTACTTC
CASSPPGVSYEQYF
>TRBJ2-2|TRBV6-5|-|-
TGTGCCAGCAGGGACTGGGGGGAGCTGTTTTTT
CASRDWGELFF
>TRBJ2-7|TRBV7-6|TRBD1|few
TGTGCCAGCAGCTTAGGGTACGGACAGGGCTACGAGCAGTACTTC
CASSLGYGQGYEQYF
>TRBJ1-1|TRBV5-4|-|-
TGTGCCAGCTCGAGATTACCGGGACACCTCTCGAACACTGAAGCTTTCTTT
CASSRLPGHLSNTEAFF
>TRBJ1-4|TRBV10-3|TRBD1|-
TGTGCCACAGCCCTCACCGGGACAGGGCCTGAAAAACTGTTTTTT
CATALTGTGPEKLFF
>TRBJ2-3|TRBV19|TRBD1|-
TGTGCCAGTAGTCAAAGGACAGGGGGCTTCGCAGATACGCAGTATTTT
CASSQRTGGFADTQYF
>TRBJ2-7|TRBV28|TRBD2|-
TGTGCCAGCAGGACAATAAGGACTAGCGCAAAGACTAGCTCCTACGAGCAGTACTTC
CASRTIRTSAKTSSYEQYF
>TRBJ1-2|TRBV27|TRBD1|-
TGTGCCAGCAGTTTGAGGCAGGGGGGATATGACTATGGCTACACCTTC
CASSLRQGGYDYGYTF
>TRBJ1-6|TRBV19|TRBD1|once
TGTGCCAGTAGTCCAAGGCCGACAGGGAATAACAATTCACCCCTCCACTTT
CASSPRPTGNNNSPLHF
>TRBJ2-5|TRBV5-5|TRBD1|-
TGTGCCAGCAGCCTCGGACCGGGACAGGGAGGGGAGACCCAGTACTTC
CASSLGPGQGGETQYF
>TRBJ1-1|TRBV27|-|-
TGTGCCAGCAGTGAGACTCTGGCCACTGAAGCTTTCTTT
CASSETLATEAFF
>TRBJ1-1|TRBV24-1|-|-
TGTGCCACCAGCGCAGGGATGAACACTGAAGCTTTCTTT
CATSAGMNTEAFF
>TRBJ1-6|TRBV6-2/TRBV6-3|-|-
TGTGCCAGCAGTTACTCAGGGGCCGATAATTCACCCCTCCACTTT
CASSYSGADNSPLHF
>TRBJ2-5|TRBV24-1|-|-
TGTGCCACCAGTGATACACGGACAGCAGAGACCCAGTACTTC
CATSDTRTAETQYF
>TRBJ2-1|TRBV12-3/TRBV12-4|TRBD1|-
TGTGCCAGCAGTCCGGAGGGACAGGGGCAGTTCTTC
CASSPEGQGQFF
>TRBJ2-3|TRBV3-1/TRBV3-2|TRBD1|-
TGTGCCAGCAGCCCCGGACAGGGAAAAACAGATACGCAGTATTTT
CASSPGQGKTDTQYF
>TRBJ2-7|TRBV3-1/TRBV3-2|TRBD1|-
TGTGCCAGCAGCACGGACAGGGAGTACGAGCAGTACTTC
CASSTDREYEQYF
>TRBJ2-5|TRBV7-8|-|-
TGTGCCAGCAGCTTAGCTAGCGTACAAGAGACCCAGTACTTC
CASSLASVQETQYF
>TRBJ1-5|TRBV28|-|-
TGTGCCAGCAGTCCCGGGACTACCCGGCCCCAGCATTTT
CASSPGTTRPQHF
>TRBJ2-7|TRBV19|TRBD1|-
TGTGCCAGTACCGGCGAACACGGGACAGGGCCTGCCGAGCAGTACTTC
CASTGEHGTGPAEQYF
>TRBJ2-1|TRBV7-7|-|-
TGTGCCAGCAGCTTATCAGGTCAGGGAGGTGATGAGCAGTTCTTC
CASSLSGQGGDEQFF
>TRBJ2-5|TRBV11-2|-|-
TGTGCCAGCAGCTTGAGGTCCGGGGTAACGGAGACCCAGTACTTC
CASSLRSGVTETQYF
>TRBJ2-7|TRBV2|TRBD2|once
TGTGCCAGCAGTGTTGGGGTGGGGACTACGTTTGGGCAGTACTTC
CASSVGVGTTFGQYF
>TRBJ2-1|TRBV3-1/TRBV3-2|TRBD2|once
TGTGCCAGCAGCCAGCTCCCCGGGGGGGGGCTCTTCAATGAGCAGTTCTTC
CASSQLPGGGLFNEQFF
>TRBJ2-1|TRBV7-2|-|-
TGTGCCAGCAGCTTAGGGACTTATTCCTACAATGAGCAGTTCTTC
CASSLGTYSYNEQFF
>TRBJ1-5|TRBV28|-|-
TGTGCCAGCAGTTCTGGGGGCCCGGTCAATAGCAATCAGCCCCAGCATTTT
CASSSGGPVNSNQPQHF
>TRBJ2-2|TRBV10-3|-|-
TGTGCCATCCCCAACGGTGCAAACACCGGGGAGCTGTTTTTT
CAIPNGANTGELFF
>TRBJ1-1|TRBV19|-|-
TGTGCCAGAGAGCTCCAAAACCCCGAACCCCAATTGAACACTGAAGCTTTCTTT
CARELQNPEPQLNTEAFF
>TRBJ2-2|TRBV7-9|TRBD2|-
TGTGCCAGCAGCCCCCCAGTAGGTAGCGGGGGGAACACCGGGGAGCTGTTTTTT
CASSPPVGSGGNTGELFF
>TRBJ1-2|TRBV29-1|TRBD1|-
TGCAGCGTCGTTACAGGGGGTGAAGGCTACACCTTC
CSVVTGGEGYTF
>TRBJ1-2|TRBV2|-|-
TGTGCCAGCAGTGAAGGTGGGAGCTATGGCTACACCTTC
CASSEGGSYGYTF
>TRBJ2-7|TRBV5-1|-|-
TGCGCCAGCAGCACAGATAGCGGACCCTACGAGCAGTACTTC
CASSTDSGPYEQYF
>TRBJ2-7|TRBV11-3|-|-
TGTGCCAGCAGCTTACGTTCCTCCTACGAGCAGTACTTC
CASSLRSSYEQYF
>TRBJ2-1|TRBV3-1/TRBV3-2|TRBD2|few
TGTGCCAGCGGTCAACTAGCGGAGCAGTTCTTC
CASGQLAEQFF
>TRBJ1-1|TRBV27|-|-
TGTGCCAGCAGTTTATCGAATTGGATGGGGGCCGAGGGCACTGAAGCTTTCTTT
CASSLSNWMGAEGTEAFF
>TRBJ2-5|TRBV11-2|TRBD2|-
TGTGCCAGCAGCTTAGATGGCCCTGGGGGGGGTCAAGAGACCCAGTACTTC
CASSLDGPGGGQETQYF
>TRBJ1-2|TRBV12-5|-|-
TGTGCTAGTGGTTTGCCCGCTAACTATGGCTACACCTTC
CASGLPANYGYTF